This T cell receptor beta chain stems from a study of T cells in Graves' hyperthyroidism and ophthalmopathy. Whole-study results and caveats: Stable hyperthyroidism was told apart from ophthalmopathy by a model built on 13 V-J features.

RNA transcripts provided the source from which TCR beta CDR3 regions were amplified. The HTBI primer set was used in a first-round RT-PCR of the TCR CDR3. TCRdb itself ran the multiplex PCR reads through MiXCR, one entry per CDR3 protein. The sample holds hundreds of thousands of distinct CDR3 sequences; roughly 14% are singletons and the top ten take roughly 13%. V lost 0 bases to trimming and J lost 0 bases, with 6 bases between them. The germline CDR1 and CDR2 sequences are MNHEY and SVGAGI. The CDR3 has 14 residues. Concerning this clonotype: Its target is unknown.

Source material: blood. This clonotype originated in a man aged 18 to 30 with Graves' ophthalmopathy. V and J are TRBV6-5 and TRBJ2-7; unclear D gene. As DNA, the CDR3 is TGTGCCAGCAGTTACTCTGGCACCTCCTACGAGCAGTACTTC. Encoded protein: CASSYSGTSYEQYF.